This T cell receptor (beta chain) was observed in a study of blood T cell repertoires in COVID-19. The wider study: COVID-19 samples, acute and convalescent, were from the United States, Italy and Spain.

This clone appeared once. Per the study methods: Estimation of nucleated cell counts was performed using reference gene primer amplification. Assay: immunoSEQ multiplex PCR; the TCRdb copy retains only in-frame clones and omits some. V and J calls and clone size follow that table, whereas D and trimming were derived from the DNA. The sample includes about 75,000 clones, roughly 70% of them seen just once. Trimming pared 4 bases from V and 3 bases from J, leaving 14 bases between. Germline V gives CDR1 SGDLS, CDR2 YYNGEE. CDR3 length: 14 residues. The clonotype originates from a human donor with acute or convalescent COVID-19. The donor label of this sample is uncertain. The rearrangement joins TRBV9 to TRBJ2-7, with no clear D. The sample comprised peripheral blood. CDR3 loop: CASSPLGRSYEQYF. In DNA, the CDR3 is TGTGCCAGCAGCCCCCTAGGCAGAAGCTACGAGCAGTACTTC.